This T cell receptor beta chain originates from a study of CD8 T cells in ankylosing spondylitis. This clonotype has just a few counts. Its antigen is currently unknown. Study-level results: There was reportedly significant enrichment of clones that were disease-linked in matched ankylosing spondylitis synovial fluid. Ankylosing spondylitis blood appeared to be characterized by a TCR beta motif of under 10 highly homologous variants.

Trimming cost V 4 bases and J 7 bases, with 11 bases left between them. Germline V gene data show CDR1 as SGHDT and CDR2 as YYEEEE. This CDR3 is built from 12 residues. As the method for making TCR beta libraries, quantitative 5'-RACE with molecular barcodes was used. One entry per CDR3 protein results from TCRdb running MiXCR on the 5' RACE reads. Of approximately 290,000 distinct CDR3 sequences listed, about 20% are singletons. This receptor was identified in a female donor with ankylosing spondylitis or in good health (not recorded which). The sequenced sample was blood, either unsorted or a sorted T cell fraction (not recorded which). The rearrangement uses TRBV5-6 and TRBJ1-1; D gene unclear. The CDR3 loop is CASSLMQGEAFF. The CDR3 coding sequence is TGTGCCAGCAGCCTCATGCAAGGTGAAGCTTTCTTT.